The 32 T cell receptor beta chains listed next were all sequenced from one sample in a study of vaccination and CD4 T cells after COVID-19. Treatment described: roughly 10-day PBMC culture with coronavirus spike peptide pools or control peptides (ViraFEST assay). Sequencing of cultured CD4+ T cell DNA used the Oncomine TCR Beta short-read assay. TCRdb processed the PCR reads anew with MiXCR; each CDR3 protein has one entry. The data contain more than 13,000 distinct CDR3 sequences, 50% to 70% of them singletons. These TCRs' antigens remain unknown. Material: CD4+ T cells from blood, cultured in vitro, obtained before SARS-CoV-2 vaccination. Every receptor here comes from a human donor who had recovered from COVID-19.

This clonotype rates as large (0.1 to 1%). The chain combines TRBV6-2 or TRBV6-3 with TRBJ1-5, with D possibly TRBD1 on 6 matching bases. Germline values: CDR1 MNHEY, CDR2 SVGEGT. V was shortened by 8 bases and J by 10 bases, with 18 bases between the two germline ends. The CDR3 covers 13 residues. CDR3 sequence (DNA): TGTGCCAGCCAGCGGGACACAGTCACACCCCAGCATTTT. As protein: CASQRDTVTPQHF.

This clonotype showed up just a few times. This chain connects TRBV24-1 to TRBJ2-1; 9 nucleotides agree with TRBD2. From germline, CDR1 is KGHDR and CDR2 SFDVKD. J was trimmed by 6 bases and V by 4 bases; bases with no gene match: 3. The CDR3 covers 14 residues. This chain's CDR3 is CATSDPGLANEQFF. The CDR3 nucleotides read TGTGCCACCAGTGACCCGGGACTAGCCAATGAGCAGTTCTTC.

This clonotype has just one count. The chain is built from TRBV7-2 and TRBJ2-1; maybe TRBD1 (6 bases). Trimming removed 3 bases at V and 11 bases at J, with 14 bases between. Per the germline V gene, CDR1 is SGHTA and CDR2 is FQGNSA. This CDR3 has 13 residues. CDR3 DNA: TGTGCCAGCAGCTTCGATGACAGGACCCAGCAGTTCTTC. The encoded protein is CASSFDDRTQQFF.

The V call is TRBV20-1, the J call TRBJ1-5; no firm D call. This CDR3 comprises 14 residues. Germline lookup yields CDR1 DFQATT and CDR2 SNEGSKA (reference sequence). Between the trimmed V and J ends, which lost 3 bases and 2 bases, there was a span of 11 bases. The CDR3 region is CSASRGSGNQPQHF. CDR3 bases: TGCAGTGCTAGTCGTGGGTCAGGCAATCAGCCCCAGCATTTT.

The chain combines TRBV24-1 with TRBJ2-2; TRBD2 matches at 14 bases. CDR1 and CDR2 from the germline V gene are KGHDR and SFDVKD. Germline trimming cut 3 bases from V and 6 bases from J; bases unmatched to any gene: 5. The CDR3 extends over 17 amino acids. CDR3 sequence: CATSDATSGGAPGELFF. CDR3 nucleotide sequence: TGTGCCACCAGTGATGCGACTAGCGGGGGGGCCCCCGGGGAGCTGTTTTTT.

This sequence joins TRBV20-1 and TRBJ2-1; 9 nucleotides line up with TRBD2. The CDR3 runs 17 residues. Germline values: CDR1 DFQATT, CDR2 SNEGSKA (reference sequence). V was clipped by 2 bases and J by 7 bases; unmatched bases: 15. This CDR3 is CSARNPLSSGVMNEQFF. As DNA, the CDR3 is TGCAGTGCTAGAAACCCCTTGTCTAGCGGGGTCATGAATGAGCAGTTCTTC.

The chain employs TRBV19 and TRBJ1-5; D not resolved. From germline, CDR1 is LNHDA and CDR2 SQIVND (reference sequence). Trimming took 3 bases from V and 4 from J, leaving 7 bases between them. The CDR3 has 13 amino acids. This CDR3 is CASSIPGNQPQHF. The CDR3 DNA reads TGTGCCAGTAGTATTCCCGGAAATCAGCCCCAGCATTTT.

This clonotype was counted a few times. This chain connects TRBV11-2 to TRBJ2-7; maybe TRBD2 (5 bases). CDR1 and CDR2 from the germline V gene are SGHAT and FQNNGV. The CDR3 extends over 14 amino acids. V gave up 2 bases and J gave up 0 bases, with 8 bases separating them. CDR3 in DNA: TGTGCCAGCAGCTTACGGGGTCGCTCCTACGAGCAGTACTTC. Translated: CASSLRGRSYEQYF.

The V gene is TRBV21-1, the J gene TRBJ2-1; the table's D call, TRBD2, has no DNA check behind it. TRBV21-1 is designated a pseudogene. The CDR3 is 15 residues long. CDR3 amino acids: CASSKVRRVSDEQFF. The CDR3 DNA follows: TGTGCCAGCAGCAAAGTAAGGAGGGTTTCGGATGAGCAGTTCTTC.

CDR3 DNA: TGTGCCACCAGCAGAGATGGTAGCGGGGCCTTGGCCTACAATGAGCAGTTCTTC. Protein product: CATSRDGSGALAYNEQFF. V gene TRBV15 combines with J gene TRBJ2-1; TRBD2 aligns across 8 bases. Per the germline V gene, CDR1 is LNHNV and CDR2 is YYDKDF (reference sequence). This CDR3 spans 18 amino acids. After removal of 0 bases from V and 2 bases from J, the junction contained 9 bases not matched to a gene.

The rearrangement uses TRBV28 and TRBJ2-7; D remains unclear. V was clipped by 4 bases and J by 2 bases, with 9 bases between them. Germline lookup yields CDR1 MDHEN and CDR2 SYDVKM. The CDR3 contains 13 residues. In DNA form, the CDR3 reads TGTGCCAGCAGTTCCGCCCAGACCTACGAGCAGTACTTC. It is translated as CASSSAQTYEQYF. The variable domain in full, completed from reference TRBV28 and TRBJ2-7, reads DVKVTQSSRYLVKRTGEKVFLECVQDMDHENMFWYRQDPGLGLRLIYFSYDVKMKEKGDIPEGYSVSREKKERFSLILESASTNQTSMYLCASSSAQTYEQYFGPGTRLTVT.

This clonotype was seen a handful of times. The chain couples TRBV9 to TRBJ2-5; TRBD1 aligns across 9 bases. This CDR3 has 17 amino acids. CDR1 and CDR2 from the germline V gene are SGDLS and YYNGEE. The trim removed 3 bases at V and 5 bases at J, leaving 14 bases unmatched. CDR3 amino acids: CASSASGTGMSGETQYF. CDR3 nucleotides: TGTGCCAGCAGCGCGTCCGGGACAGGGATGTCTGGGGAGACCCAGTACTTC.

The rearrangement joins TRBV20-1 to TRBJ2-7; no reliable D call. CDR1 is DFQATT, CDR2 SNEGSKA, per germline (reference sequence). The CDR3 sequence is 13 residues long. Between the trimmed V and J ends, which lost 6 bases and 6 bases, there was a span of 18 bases. CDR3 in amino acids: CSATPDPASEQYF. The CDR3 nucleotides read TGCAGTGCAACGCCGGACCCAGCCTCCGAGCAGTACTTC.

This sequence joins TRBV6-5 and TRBJ1-1; D not certain. The V end was cut by 3 bases, the J end by 6 bases, with 8 bases between. The V gene's germline CDR1 is MNHEY and CDR2 SVGAGI. The CDR3 is 12 residues long. DNA of the CDR3: TGTGCCAGCAGTTATACGGGATCTGAAGCTTTCTTT. Protein sequence: CASSYTGSEAFF.

V and J are TRBV7-2 and TRBJ1-1; 7 bases match TRBD1. The CDR3 loop spans 14 amino acids. With 1 base clipped from V and 7 bases from J, the junction kept 6 bases outside the gene matches. CDR1 and CDR2 (germline): SGHTA, FQGNSA. Here the CDR3 reads CASSLVAGGVEAFF. The CDR3, as DNA: TGTGCCAGCAGCTTAGTCGCAGGGGGGGTTGAAGCTTTCTTT.

The rearrangement uses TRBV2 and TRBJ1-1; D unclear. Between the trimmed V and J ends, which lost 10 bases and 8 bases, there was a span of 11 bases. Germline CDR1 and CDR2: SNHLY and FYNNEI. The CDR3 spans 10 residues. CDR3 sequence reads: CAIRTVEAFF. In nucleotides, the CDR3 is TGTGCCATTAGAACCGTGGAAGCTTTCTTT.

CDR3 nucleotide sequence: TGTGCCAGTAGTATCGGTTGGGGGAGGCGCGGCTACACCTTC. It codes for CASSIGWGRRGYTF. The V call is TRBV19, the J call TRBJ1-2, with D possibly TRBD1 on 5 matching bases. Germline V gene lookup returns CDR1 LNHDA and CDR2 SQIVND (reference sequence). CDR3 length: 14 residues. V was clipped by 3 bases and J by 8 bases, with 16 bases between them.

The gene calls are TRBV19 and TRBJ2-6; 8 bases are shared with TRBD1. V shed 6 bases and J 2 bases; nucleotides not matched to a gene: 12. The CDR3 consists of 18 residues. Per the germline V gene, CDR1 is LNHDA and CDR2 is SQIVND (reference sequence). The CDR3 DNA is TGTGCCAGTAGCCGACAGGGGCCCGCTTCCCCTGGGGCCAACGTCCTGACTTTC. This codes for CASSRQGPASPGANVLTF.

The rearrangement joins TRBV2 to TRBJ1-5; D might be TRBD1 (5 bases). With 6 bases removed from V and 1 base from J, the gap between germline ends came to 13 bases. CDR1 is SNHLY, CDR2 FYNNEI, per germline. This CDR3 spans 15 amino acids. Written as DNA, the CDR3 is TGTGCCAGCAGCGGTTGGGGACGGAGCAATCAGCCCCAGCATTTT. It specifies CASSGWGRSNQPQHF.

V and J are TRBV2 and TRBJ2-1, with 10 bases identical to TRBD2. Germline CDR1 and CDR2: SNHLY and FYNNEI. The CDR3 consists of 15 residues. After removal of 6 bases from V and 4 bases from J, the junction contained 6 bases not matched to a gene. CDR3: CASSRLAGLYNEQFF. The CDR3 nucleotides are TGTGCCAGCAGCCGACTAGCGGGCTTGTACAATGAGCAGTTCTTC.

V usage is TRBV12-3 or TRBV12-4 and J usage is TRBJ1-1; D may be TRBD1 (5 bases). Between the trimmed V and J ends, which lost 5 bases and 7 bases, there was a span of 11 bases. This CDR3 spans 12 amino acids. The CDR3 reads CASSRGRFEAFF. CDR3 DNA sequence: TGTGCCAGCAGTCGGGGACGGTTTGAAGCTTTCTTT.

The chain links TRBV7-2 to TRBJ1-2, with 8 bases aligning to TRBD1. The germline V gene has CDR1 SGHTA and CDR2 FQGNSA. The CDR3 has 15 residues. J lost 4 bases, V lost 4 bases, and 8 bases had no gene match. CDR3 amino acids: CASSSWTGTSYGYTF. In DNA, the CDR3 is TGTGCCAGCAGCTCCTGGACAGGGACGAGCTATGGCTACACCTTC.

There are a few counts of this clonotype. The rearrangement uses TRBV7-9 and TRBJ1-1; 7 nucleotides agree with TRBD1. Germline V gene lookup returns CDR1 SEHNR and CDR2 FQNEAQ (reference sequence). The J segment lost 6 bases and the V segment lost 4 bases, leaving 11 bases of the junction unmatched. The CDR3 runs to 15 residues. Here the CDR3 DNA reads TGTGCCAGCAGCTCCTGGACAGGAGGGTACCCTGAAGCTTTCTTT. It is translated as CASSSWTGGYPEAFF.

The rearrangement joins TRBV20-1 to TRBJ2-5; 9 nucleotides align to TRBD2. The ends lost 4 bases at V and 2 bases at J; junction bases unmatched: 2. The CDR3 extends over 13 amino acids. Germline values: CDR1 DFQATT, CDR2 SNEGSKA (reference sequence). CDR3 in amino acids: CSAMAGGQETQYF. The CDR3 DNA is TGCAGTGCTATGGCGGGGGGGCAAGAGACCCAGTACTTC.

V usage is TRBV28 and J usage is TRBJ2-6, with 8 bases that match TRBD1. CDR1 and CDR2 (germline): MDHEN, SYDVKM. CDR3 length: 17 amino acids. The V and J ends lost 3 bases and 1 base, in that order; junction bases with no gene match: 5. The CDR3 nucleotides are TGTGCCAGCAGTTTGTTCAGGGGGCTGTCTGGGGCCAACGTCCTGACTTTC. This gives the protein CASSLFRGLSGANVLTF. The variable domain in full, with the rest retrieved from reference TRBV28 and TRBJ2-6, is DVKVTQSSRYLVKRTGEKVFLECVQDMDHENMFWYRQDPGLGLRLIYFSYDVKMKEKGDIPEGYSVSREKKERFSLILESASTNQTSMYLCASSLFRGLSGANVLTFGAGSRLTVL.

This clonotype was seen only a few times. The chain is built from TRBV15 and TRBJ1-2; D remains unclear. Germline CDR1 is LNHNV and CDR2 is YYDKDF (reference sequence). The CDR3 sequence is 12 residues long. V was shortened by 1 base and J by 6 bases, with 6 bases between the two germline ends. CDR3: CATSRGDDGYTF. The CDR3, as DNA: TGTGCCACCAGCAGAGGCGATGATGGCTACACCTTC. Based on the CDR3 plus reference TRBV15 and TRBJ1-2, the full variable domain is DAMVIQNPRYQVTQFGKPVTLSCSQTLNHNVMYWYQQKSSQAPKLLFHYYDKDFNNEADTPDNFQSRRPNTSFCFLDIRSPGLGDTAMYLCATSRGDDGYTFGSGTRLTVV.

The chain employs TRBV7-3 and TRBJ2-3, with D hard to call. Germline CDR1 and CDR2: SGHTA and FQGTGA. The CDR3 totals 12 residues. Trimming stripped 3 bases from V and 8 bases from J, with 9 bases between. CDR3 sequence: CASSLEPGTQYF. The CDR3 bases are TGTGCCAGCAGCTTGGAGCCGGGTACGCAGTATTTT.

The V call is TRBV7-2, the J call TRBJ2-1; 7 nucleotides align to TRBD1. CDR1 is SGHTA and CDR2 is FQGNSA in the germline V gene. V gave up 5 bases and J gave up 3 bases; unmatched junction bases: 10. CDR3 length: 16 amino acids. CDR3 protein: CASSRNVGQRYNEQFF. The DNA for the CDR3 is TGTGCCAGCAGCCGTAATGTGGGACAGCGCTACAATGAGCAGTTCTTC. The variable domain in full, with the rest retrieved from reference TRBV7-2 and TRBJ2-1, is GAGVSQSPSNKVTEKGKDVELRCDPISGHTALYWYRQSLGQGLEFLIYFQGNSAPDKSGLPSDRFSAERTGGSVSTLTIQRTQQEDSAVYLCASSRNVGQRYNEQFFGPGTRLTVL.

This clonotype came up a few times. The chain links TRBV15 to TRBJ2-2; D may be TRBD1 (5 bases). This CDR3 is 17 amino acids long. CDR1 is LNHNV and CDR2 is YYDKDF in the germline V gene (reference sequence). Trimming took off 0 bases at V and 6 bases at J, with 17 bases between the two ends. The CDR3 DNA reads as TGTGCCACCAGCAGAGATCAGGGCAGGGCTTGGGCCGGGGAGCTGTTTTTT. It codes for CATSRDQGRAWAGELFF.

The rearrangement uses TRBV20-1 and TRBJ2-1; a possible D gene is TRBD1 (5 bases). The V end lost 1 base, the J end lost 0 bases, and 10 bases lay between the germline ends. Germline CDR1 reads DFQATT; CDR2 reads SNEGSKA (reference sequence). The CDR3 has 15 amino acids. The CDR3, as DNA: TGCAGTGCTAGAGGCCTCAGGGCCTCCTACAATGAGCAGTTCTTC. This sequence encodes CSARGLRASYNEQFF.

Only a few counts were recorded for this clonotype. This rearrangement joins TRBV7-9 to TRBJ2-3; no reliable D call. Between the trimmed V and J ends, which lost 3 bases and 1 base, there was a span of 5 bases. The CDR3 is made up of 13 amino acids. Germline V gene sequence: CDR1 SEHNR, CDR2 FQNEAQ (reference sequence). CDR3 residues: CASSFVGTDTQYF. In DNA form, the CDR3 reads TGTGCCAGCAGCTTTGTCGGCACAGATACGCAGTATTTT.

The V call is TRBV6-1, the J call TRBJ2-1, with 11 bases identical to TRBD2. V gave up 2 bases and J gave up 2 bases; unmatched junction bases: 2. Germline CDR1 MNHNS, CDR2 SASEGT. The CDR3 is made up of 16 amino acids. CDR3 in amino acids: CASSEKGLAAYNEQFF. The CDR3 region has the DNA TGTGCCAGCAGTGAAAAGGGACTAGCGGCCTACAATGAGCAGTTCTTC.